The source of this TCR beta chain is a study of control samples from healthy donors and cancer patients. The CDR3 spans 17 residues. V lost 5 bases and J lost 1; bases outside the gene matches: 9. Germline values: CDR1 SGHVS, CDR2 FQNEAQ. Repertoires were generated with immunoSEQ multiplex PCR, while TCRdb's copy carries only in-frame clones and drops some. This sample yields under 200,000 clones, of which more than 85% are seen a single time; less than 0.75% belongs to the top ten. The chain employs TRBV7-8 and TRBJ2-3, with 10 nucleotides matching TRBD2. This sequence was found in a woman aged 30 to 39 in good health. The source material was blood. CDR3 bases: TGTGCCAGCAGCCCGAGAGCCACTAGCGGGGGCACAGATACGCAGTATTTT. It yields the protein CASSPRATSGGTDTQYF.